Below are 18 T cell receptor beta chains sequenced from a single sample in a study of monozygotic twins with inflammatory bowel disease. TCRdb re-called the 5' RACE reads and gives one entry per CDR3 protein, without DNA. The sample holds 110,000 to 150,000 distinct CDR3 sequences. The sample was blood. These TCRs come from a human donor with ulcerative colitis or Crohn's disease, or a healthy co-twin of an affected twin (not recorded which).

The V and J genes are TRBV10-3 and TRBJ2-1; lacking DNA, the TRBD1 call made by TCRdb goes unchecked. The CDR3 covers 13 residues. Germline-derived CDR1 and CDR2 are ENHRY and SYGVKD. The CDR3 here is CAMRDTAYNEQFF.

The chain links TRBV15 to TRBJ1-5; with no DNA, the TCRdb D assignment of TRBD1 cannot be verified. The CDR3 length is 19 residues. Germline CDR1 LNHNV, CDR2 YYDKDF (reference sequence). CDR3 sequence: CATSGHRDRGRVGNQPQHF. The variable domain in full, completed from reference TRBV15 and TRBJ1-5, reads DAMVIQNPRYQVTQFGKPVTLSCSQTLNHNVMYWYQQKSSQAPKLLFHYYDKDFNNEADTPDNFQSRRPNTSFCFLDIRSPGLGDTAMYLCATSGHRDRGRVGNQPQHFGDGTRLSIL.

The V and J genes are TRBV28 and TRBJ1-1; with no DNA, the TCRdb D assignment of TRBD1 cannot be verified. This CDR3 spans 14 amino acids. The V gene's germline CDR1 is MDHEN and CDR2 SYDVKM. The CDR3 spells CASTLSSVNTEAFF.

V and J are TRBV5-1 and TRBJ2-1; the TRBD1 assignment by TCRdb is unverifiable without DNA. Germline V CDR1 and CDR2: SGHRS, YFSETQ. This CDR3 contains 12 residues. CDR3 loop: CASSGTPNEQFF.

The rearrangement links TRBV20-1 to TRBJ2-5; TCRdb proposes TRBD2, but this gene call is untestable without DNA. CDR3 length: 16 residues. From germline, CDR1 is DFQATT and CDR2 SNEGSKA (reference sequence). CDR3 protein: CSTGRLAGGYQETQYF.

The chain is built from TRBV12-3 or TRBV12-4 and TRBJ2-7. The CDR3 consists of 12 residues. The CDR3: CASSYHSYEQYF.

The rearrangement joins TRBV15 to TRBJ2-1. This CDR3 region has 12 residues. Germline V CDR1 and CDR2: LNHNV, YYDKDF (reference sequence). CDR3 loop: CATRDQPNEQFF.

The chain carries TRBV5-1 and TRBJ2-7; as DNA is missing, the TRBD1 call by TCRdb cannot be tested. Per the germline V gene, CDR1 is SGHRS and CDR2 is YFSETQ. The CDR3 totals 14 residues. CDR3 amino acids: CASSATGTNYEQYF.

This rearrangement joins TRBV5-1 to TRBJ2-3; TCRdb names TRBD1, which stays unverified in the absence of DNA. This CDR3 contains 16 residues. Germline assignment: CDR1 SGHRS and CDR2 YFSETQ. The CDR3 reads CASSVTGTGVADTQYF.

V is TRBV20-1 and J is TRBJ2-7; the TCRdb call, TRBD1, lacks DNA for checking. CDR3 length equals 13 residues. Germline loops: CDR1 DFQATT, CDR2 SNEGSKA (reference sequence). This CDR3 is CSARDGGAREQYF.

J is TRBJ1-1 and V is TRBV29-1; the D call of TRBD1 rests on TCRdb alone, since no DNA is present to check it. The CDR3 has 14 residues. Germline values: CDR1 SQVTM, CDR2 ANQGSEA. The CDR3 sequence: CSVEPGTLNTEAFF.

The chain has TRBV5-1 and TRBJ1-1; as DNA is missing, the TRBD1 call by TCRdb cannot be tested. This CDR3 has 15 amino acids. The germline CDR1 and CDR2 sequences are SGHRS and YFSETQ. The CDR3 protein is CASSSGQGGTTEAFF.

The chain uses TRBV7-2 and TRBJ2-7; TCRdb outputs TRBD1, but without DNA this stays unchecked. CDR1 is SGHTA, CDR2 FQGNSA, per germline. The CDR3 sequence is 19 residues long. This CDR3 is CASSLVPGRWASDSYEQYF.

The chain uses TRBV7-2 and TRBJ1-5; there is no DNA to check the TCRdb D call of TRBD1. There are 15 residues in the CDR3. CDR1 and CDR2 from the germline V gene are SGHTA and FQGNSA. The CDR3 here is CASSLVGNRGEPQHF.

J is TRBJ2-2 and V is TRBV15. In germline, CDR1 is LNHNV, CDR2 YYDKDF (reference sequence). The CDR3 is 13 amino acids. CDR3 loop: CATSRANTGELFF.

This chain links TRBV3-1 with TRBJ2-2; absent DNA, TCRdb's TRBD1 call cannot be checked. Germline CDR1 is LGHDT and CDR2 is YNNKEL (reference sequence). The CDR3 consists of 13 residues. CDR3: CASSLGTTGELFF. Full variable domain (remainder filled in from reference TRBV3-1 and TRBJ2-2): DTAVSQTPKYLVTQMGNDKSIKCEQNLGHDTMYWYKQDSKKFLKIMFSYNNKELIINETVPNRFSPKSPDKAHLNLHINSLELGDSAVYFCASSLGTTGELFFGEGSRLTVL.

V usage is TRBV5-4 and J usage is TRBJ1-2; as DNA is missing, the TRBD1 call by TCRdb cannot be tested. The CDR3 is made up of 13 amino acids. In germline, CDR1 is SGHNT, CDR2 YYREEE (reference sequence). The CDR3 protein is CASRTRGLYGYTF.

This chain links TRBV24-1 with TRBJ2-3. Germline-derived CDR1 and CDR2 are KGHDR and SFDVKD. The CDR3 has 16 amino acids. The CDR3 loop reads CATSDTGRKSTDTQYF.